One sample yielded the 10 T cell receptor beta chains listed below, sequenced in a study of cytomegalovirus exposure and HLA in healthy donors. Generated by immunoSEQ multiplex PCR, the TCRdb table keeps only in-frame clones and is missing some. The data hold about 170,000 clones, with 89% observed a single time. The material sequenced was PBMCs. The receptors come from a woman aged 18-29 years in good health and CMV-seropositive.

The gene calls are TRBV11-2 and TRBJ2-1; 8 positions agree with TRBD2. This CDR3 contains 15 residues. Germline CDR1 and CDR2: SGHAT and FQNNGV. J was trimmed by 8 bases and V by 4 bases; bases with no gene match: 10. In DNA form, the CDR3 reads TGTGCCAGCAGCTCCCGGACTAGCACCTTGGATGAGCAGTTCTTC. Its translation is CASSSRTSTLDEQFF.

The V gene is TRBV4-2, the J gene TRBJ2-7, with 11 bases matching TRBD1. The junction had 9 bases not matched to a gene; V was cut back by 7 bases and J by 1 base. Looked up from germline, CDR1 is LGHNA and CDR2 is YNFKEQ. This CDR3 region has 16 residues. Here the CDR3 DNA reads TGTGCCAGCATTGAAGTTGGACAGGGGGCTTCCTACGAGCAGTACTTC. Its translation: CASIEVGQGASYEQYF.

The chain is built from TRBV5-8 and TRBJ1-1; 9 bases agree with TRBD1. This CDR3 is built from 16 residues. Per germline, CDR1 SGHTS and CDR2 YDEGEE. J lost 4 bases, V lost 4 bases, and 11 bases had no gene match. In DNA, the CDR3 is TGTGCCAGCAGCCACAAAACCGGGACAGGGTTCACTGAAGCTTTCTTT. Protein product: CASSHKTGTGFTEAFF.

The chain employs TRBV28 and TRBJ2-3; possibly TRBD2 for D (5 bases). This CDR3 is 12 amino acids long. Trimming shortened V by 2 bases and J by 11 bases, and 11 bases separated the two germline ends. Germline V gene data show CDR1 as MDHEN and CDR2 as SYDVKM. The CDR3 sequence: CASSLPGLGQYF. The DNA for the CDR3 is TGTGCCAGCAGTTTACCGGGATTAGGGCAGTATTTT.

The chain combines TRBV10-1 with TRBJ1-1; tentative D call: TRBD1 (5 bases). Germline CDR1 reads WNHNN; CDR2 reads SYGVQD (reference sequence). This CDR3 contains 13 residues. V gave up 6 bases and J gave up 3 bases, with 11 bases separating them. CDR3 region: CASREGADTEAFF. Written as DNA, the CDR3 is TGCGCCAGCAGAGAAGGGGCCGACACTGAAGCTTTCTTT.

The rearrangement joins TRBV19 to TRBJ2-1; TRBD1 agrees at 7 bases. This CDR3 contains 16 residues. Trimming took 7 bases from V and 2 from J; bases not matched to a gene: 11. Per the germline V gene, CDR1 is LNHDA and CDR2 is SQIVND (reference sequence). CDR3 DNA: TGTGCCAGTACCCCAAAAGGACAGGATGCCTACAATGAGCAGTTCTTC. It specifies CASTPKGQDAYNEQFF.

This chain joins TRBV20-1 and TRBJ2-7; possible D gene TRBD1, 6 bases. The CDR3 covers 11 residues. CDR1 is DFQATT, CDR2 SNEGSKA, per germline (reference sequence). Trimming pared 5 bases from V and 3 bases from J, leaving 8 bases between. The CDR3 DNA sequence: TGCAGTGCTTCACAGGGCTACGAGCAGTACTTC. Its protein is CSASQGYEQYF.

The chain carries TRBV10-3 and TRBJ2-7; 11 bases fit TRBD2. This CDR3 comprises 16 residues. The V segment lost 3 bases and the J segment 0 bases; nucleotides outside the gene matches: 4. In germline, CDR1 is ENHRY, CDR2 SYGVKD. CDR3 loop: CAISDPSGRSSYEQYF. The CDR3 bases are TGTGCCATCAGTGACCCTAGCGGGAGGAGCTCCTACGAGCAGTACTTC.

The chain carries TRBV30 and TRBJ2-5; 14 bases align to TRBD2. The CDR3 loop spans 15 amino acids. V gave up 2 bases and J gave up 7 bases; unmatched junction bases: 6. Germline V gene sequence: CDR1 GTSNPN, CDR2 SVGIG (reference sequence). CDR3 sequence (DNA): TGTGCCTGGAGTCAGGGACTAGCGGGAGTTGGGACCCAGTACTTC. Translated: CAWSQGLAGVGTQYF.

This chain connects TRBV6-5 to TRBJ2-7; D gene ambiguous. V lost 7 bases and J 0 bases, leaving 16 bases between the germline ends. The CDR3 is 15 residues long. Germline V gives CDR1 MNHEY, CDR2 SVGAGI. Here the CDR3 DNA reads TGTGCCAGCAATGAGGTCGGGTCCGGCTCCTACGAGCAGTACTTC. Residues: CASNEVGSGSYEQYF.